The 9 T cell receptor beta chains below all came from one sample that was sequenced in a study of cytomegalovirus exposure and HLA in healthy donors. The PCR employed 60 Vbeta primers together with 13 Jbeta primers. Method: immunoSEQ multiplex PCR; TCRdb's copy keeps in-frame clones and lacks some. The table has roughly 190,000 clones, over 60% seen once. The sample comprised PBMCs. The receptors were sampled from a woman between 25 and 40 years old in good health and CMV-seropositive.

This clone was found once. The CDR3 reads CAISARGDYGYTF. The CDR3 DNA reads as TGTGCCATCAGTGCGCGGGGGGACTATGGCTACACCTTC. The rearrangement uses TRBV10-3 and TRBJ1-2; tentatively, D is TRBD1 (5 bases). This CDR3 is built from 13 residues. Germline lookup yields CDR1 ENHRY and CDR2 SYGVKD. V lost 4 bases and J 3 bases, leaving 9 bases between the germline ends.

This clone was observed a handful of times. The genes are TRBV28 and TRBJ1-1, with D perhaps TRBD1 (6 bases). Trimming left V 6 bases short and J 4 bases short, with 18 bases between. The CDR3 sequence is 15 residues long. In germline, CDR1 is MDHEN, CDR2 SYDVKM. The CDR3 here is CASSTTGRGGTEAFF. The CDR3 DNA is TGTGCCAGCAGCACCACCGGGCGAGGGGGCACTGAAGCTTTCTTT. Full variable domain (outside the CDR3, taken from reference TRBV28 and TRBJ1-1): DVKVTQSSRYLVKRTGEKVFLECVQDMDHENMFWYRQDPGLGLRLIYFSYDVKMKEKGDIPEGYSVSREKKERFSLILESASTNQTSMYLCASSTTGRGGTEAFFGQGTRLTVV.

The rearrangement uses TRBV19 and TRBJ2-5, with D tentatively TRBD1 (6 bases). The V gene lost 3 bases and the J gene lost 4 bases, with 15 bases spanning the gap. Germline V gives CDR1 LNHDA, CDR2 SQIVND (reference sequence). The CDR3 loop spans 15 amino acids. The CDR3 protein is CASSMAGTRGETQYF. CDR3 nucleotide sequence: TGTGCCAGTAGTATGGCCGGGACAAGGGGAGAGACCCAGTACTTC.

This chain links TRBV28 with TRBJ1-1, with a weak D call TRBD1 (6 bases). Germline V gene sequence: CDR1 MDHEN, CDR2 SYDVKM. CDR3 length: 13 amino acids. Trimming pared 3 bases from V and 5 bases from J, leaving 10 bases between. CDR3 coding DNA: TGTGCCAGCAGTTTTATCAGGGGTACTGAAGCTTTCTTT. Its protein is CASSFIRGTEAFF.

CDR3 in amino acids: CASSLQAHNEQFF. The DNA of the CDR3 is TGTGCCAGCAGCTTACAGGCCCACAATGAGCAGTTCTTC. The chain recombines TRBV11-3 with TRBJ2-1, with no clear D. There are 13 residues in the CDR3. Germline-derived CDR1 and CDR2 are SGHNT and YENEEA. Deletions cut 2 bases from V and 5 bases from J, with 7 bases between.

The chain joins TRBV7-6 to TRBJ1-5; 8 positions agree with TRBD1. Germline V gene data show CDR1 as SGHVS and CDR2 as FNYEAQ. The CDR3 extends over 15 amino acids. The V gene end was trimmed by 3 bases and the J gene end by 7 bases; junction bases not matched to a gene: 8. DNA of the CDR3: TGTGCCAGCAGCTTTCGACAGGGGCGAGGACAGCCCCAGCATTTT. Encoded protein: CASSFRQGRGQPQHF.

The chain is built from TRBV19 and TRBJ1-5; D is uncertain. Germline CDR1 is LNHDA and CDR2 is SQIVND (reference sequence). Trimming took off 6 bases at V and 2 bases at J, with 8 bases between the two ends. The CDR3 loop spans 13 amino acids. The CDR3 nucleotides read TGTGCCAGTAGATTGAGTGGCAATCAGCCCCAGCATTTT. Protein: CASRLSGNQPQHF.

This clone was counted only a few times. This chain connects TRBV9 to TRBJ1-1; 9 bases line up with TRBD1. The CDR3 is 14 amino acids. Germline V gene data show CDR1 as SGDLS and CDR2 as YYNGEE. With V trimmed by 3 bases and J by 3 bases, 3 bases remained unmatched. CDR3 in amino acids: CASSARTGDTEAFF. In DNA form, the CDR3 reads TGTGCCAGCAGCGCCCGGACAGGGGACACTGAAGCTTTCTTT.

This clone was detected only a few times. J is TRBJ1-4 and V is TRBV11-2, with TRBD1 matching over 9 bases. V lost 4 bases and J lost 5; bases outside the gene matches: 8. Germline values: CDR1 SGHAT, CDR2 FQNNGV. The CDR3 consists of 16 residues. The CDR3: CASSSRPGQGNEKLFF. CDR3 bases: TGTGCCAGCAGCTCCAGACCGGGACAGGGAAATGAAAAACTGTTTTTT.